This T cell receptor (beta chain) emerged from a study of CD8 T cells in Susac syndrome. Sequencing of TCR beta, carried out with a high-throughput approach, was applied to CD8+ and CD4+ T cells from the blood. TEMRA cells were FACS-enriched, and CD8+ and CD4+ T cells were isolated negatively. This CDR3 is 18 amino acids long. With 8 bases removed from V and 11 bases from J, the gap between germline ends came to 37 bases. When the RNA was reverse transcribed, random hexamers were used with an input of roughly 0.45 to 1 ug. The TCR beta CDR3 was amplified by immunoSEQ multiplex PCR across 54 Vbeta, 13 Jbeta. In TCRdb, the immunoSEQ multiplex PCR reads were re-called with MiXCR into one record per CDR3 protein. The profile covers approximately 100,000 distinct CDR3 sequences, with 85% to 95% appearing a single time and about 0.12% taken by the ten largest.

The sequenced sample was CD8+ T cells from PBMCs. The chain has TRBV23-1 and TRBJ2-7; D gene uncertain. TRBV23-1 is designated an ORF whose function remains uncertain. The TCR sequence derives from a human donor in good health. The CDR3 reads CASSSSPMCRWSRPPKYF. CDR3 nucleotide sequence: TGCGCCAGCTCCTCCTCCCCCATGTGCCGATGGAGCCGCCCACCTAAGTACTTC.